This T cell receptor (beta chain) was identified during a study of monozygotic twins with inflammatory bowel disease. Notes on the study in general: Relative to healthy twins, IBD patients had fewer clonotypes in common with others, a gap that was especially apparent with disease activity. No detectable difference in repertoire similarity separated concordant from discordant twins, possibly as a result of limited power.

As for this clonotype: Its antigen is unknown.

TCRdb reprocessed the 5' RACE reads and stores each CDR3 protein as one record, lacking DNA. This repertoire includes 150,000 to 200,000 distinct CDR3 sequences. The sequence was obtained from a human donor with ulcerative colitis or Crohn's disease, or a healthy co-twin of an affected twin (not recorded which). The sequencing input was blood.

CDR3 residues: CASTSTGWGASEQYF. This chain joins TRBV6-1 and TRBJ2-7; TCRdb returns TRBD1, unconfirmable since there is no DNA. The CDR3 is 15 residues long. Germline V gene sequence: CDR1 MNHNS, CDR2 SASEGT.